These 31 T cell receptor beta chains share one sample of origin, sequenced in a study of blood T cell repertoires in COVID-19. Here immunoSEQ multiplex PCR was the method, and the copy in TCRdb shows in-frame clones only, minus some. The sample holds about 240,000 clones; around 90% are singletons and the top ten take 2.5% to 3%. The sequenced sample consisted of PBMCs or T cells enriched from blood (not recorded which). Every receptor here comes from a woman in her 30s with acute COVID-19.

The chain is built from TRBV19 and TRBJ1-5; D is unresolved. The CDR3 is 13 residues long. Between the trimmed V and J ends, which lost 5 bases and 4 bases, there was a span of 9 bases. Germline CDR1 reads LNHDA; CDR2 reads SQIVND (reference sequence). As DNA, the CDR3 is TGTGCCAGTAGTTCACAGAGAAATCAGCCCCAGCATTTT. Its protein product is CASSSQRNQPQHF. The whole variable domain, filled in from reference TRBV19 and TRBJ1-5, reads DGGITQSPKYLFRKEGQNVTLSCEQNLNHDAMYWYRQDPGQGLRLIYYSQIVNDFQKGDIAEGYSVSREKKESFPLTVTSAQKNPTAFYLCASSSQRNQPQHFGDGTRLSIL.

The chain is built from TRBV4-1 and TRBJ2-7; D uncertain. The V gene lost 4 bases and the J gene lost 3 bases, with 10 bases spanning the gap. The CDR3 totals 13 residues. Germline loops: CDR1 MGHRA, CDR2 YSYEKL. CDR3 residues: CASSLRRGYEQYF. In DNA, the CDR3 is TGCGCCAGCAGCCTGAGAAGAGGCTACGAGCAGTACTTC.

This clone was seen only once. The chain couples TRBV5-1 to TRBJ1-1, with 9 nucleotides matching TRBD1. V trimming: 2 bases; J trimming: 0 bases; junction bases outside the gene matches: 11. The CDR3 totals 18 residues. Germline-derived CDR1 and CDR2 are SGHRS and YFSETQ. The CDR3 is CASSLGYGTGSMNTEAFF. The CDR3, as DNA: TGCGCCAGCAGCTTAGGATACGGGACAGGGTCCATGAACACTGAAGCTTTCTTT.

The V call is TRBV6-5, the J call TRBJ1-1; D unresolved. The germline V and J ends were trimmed by 7 bases and 7 bases, with 22 bases remaining between them. The germline CDR1 and CDR2 sequences are MNHEY and SVGAGI. The CDR3 is 15 residues long. In DNA, the CDR3 is TGTGCCAGCACTTTAAGTAGAGGGTACGGTTTTGAAGCTTTCTTT. It translates to CASTLSRGYGFEAFF.

The chain joins TRBV7-2 to TRBJ1-3, with D unclear. CDR3 length: 15 residues. Germline CDR1 and CDR2: SGHTA and FQGNSA. V lost 7 bases and J lost 0, with 13 bases in between. The CDR3 coding sequence is TGTGCCAGCAAAGAGTCGTACAGCTCTGGAAACACCATATATTTT. It encodes CASKESYSSGNTIYF. The variable domain in full, with the rest retrieved from reference TRBV7-2 and TRBJ1-3, is GAGVSQSPSNKVTEKGKDVELRCDPISGHTALYWYRQSLGQGLEFLIYFQGNSAPDKSGLPSDRFSAERTGGSVSTLTIQRTQQEDSAVYLCASKESYSSGNTIYFGEGSWLTVV.

This clone was observed a few times. The rearrangement uses TRBV5-1 and TRBJ1-2; 11 bases fit TRBD1. V shed 3 bases, J shed 2 bases, and the junction held 0 bases outside the gene matches. CDR3 length equals 14 residues. CDR1 is SGHRS, CDR2 YFSETQ, per germline. The CDR3 nucleotides are TGCGCCAGCAGCTGGGACAGGGGGAACTATGGCTACACCTTC. Residues: CASSWDRGNYGYTF.

This sequence joins TRBV2 and TRBJ2-2; 10 bases match TRBD1. Germline V gene data show CDR1 as SNHLY and CDR2 as FYNNEI. This CDR3 region has 16 residues. Trimming took 6 bases from V and 6 from J; bases not matched to a gene: 10. As DNA, the CDR3 is TGTGCCAGCAGCCAATGGGACAGGGGATTCGCCGGGGAGCTGTTTTTT. Protein: CASSQWDRGFAGELFF. Using reference TRBV2 and TRBJ2-2 for the parts outside the CDR3, the full variable domain is EPEVTQTPSHQVTQMGQEVILRCVPISNHLYFYWYRQILGQKVEFLVSFYNNEISEKSEIFDDQFSVERPDGSNFTLKIRSTKLEDSAMYFCASSQWDRGFAGELFFGEGSRLTVL.

This chain's CDR3 is CASTVYGGWTGVRQAKNIQYF. CDR3 coding DNA: TGTGCCAGTACCGTTTATGGAGGGTGGACAGGGGTTCGGCAGGCCAAAAACATTCAGTACTTC. The chain has TRBV19 and TRBJ2-4, with 9 bases aligning to TRBD1. Germline CDR1 and CDR2: LNHDA and SQIVND (reference sequence). The CDR3 extends over 21 amino acids. V was clipped by 7 bases and J by 1 base; unmatched bases: 23.

The chain is built from TRBV2 and TRBJ2-5, with 9 bases matching TRBD1. J was trimmed by 8 bases and V by 5 bases; bases with no gene match: 6. The CDR3 runs to 13 residues. From germline, CDR1 is SNHLY and CDR2 FYNNEI. CDR3 DNA: TGTGCCAGCAGTAACAGGGGGCGGAACACCCAGTACTTC. Amino acid sequence: CASSNRGRNTQYF.

The chain couples TRBV11-3 to TRBJ1-5; 7 bases line up with TRBD1. This CDR3 has 15 residues. The germline CDR1 and CDR2 sequences are SGHNT and YENEEA. Trimming took 4 bases from V and 2 from J; bases not matched to a gene: 5. CDR3 protein: CASSSRGYGNQPQHF. Written as DNA, the CDR3 is TGTGCCAGCAGCTCCAGGGGGTACGGCAATCAGCCCCAGCATTTT.

V usage is TRBV21-1 and J usage is TRBJ2-7; the table assigns TRBD1, which was not confirmed against the DNA. TRBV21-1 counts as a pseudogene. There are 15 residues in the CDR3. CDR3: CASSKELDRGNEQYF. CDR3 DNA sequence: TGTGCCAGCAGCAAAGAGCTGGACAGGGGGAACGAGCAGTACTTC.

The chain couples TRBV5-1 to TRBJ1-1, with D possibly TRBD1 on 5 matching bases. Trimming shortened V by 0 bases and J by 3 bases, and 15 bases separated the two germline ends. This CDR3 is 16 amino acids long. Germline V lookup: CDR1 SGHRS, CDR2 YFSETQ. The CDR3 nucleotides read TGCGCCAGCAGCTTGGATTATGGGGCAGGTGACACTGAAGCTTTCTTT. This codes for CASSLDYGAGDTEAFF.

V and J are TRBV12-5 and TRBJ2-2; D gene uncertain. Per germline, CDR1 LGHNT and CDR2 FRNRAP. Trimming took 6 bases from V and 3 from J, leaving 11 bases between them. The CDR3 is 14 residues long. In DNA, the CDR3 is TGTGCTAGTGGATCTCTTTCGGACACCGGGGAGCTGTTTTTT. Translated, it gives CASGSLSDTGELFF.

The rearrangement uses TRBV7-9 and TRBJ1-1; TRBD1 agrees at 7 bases. This CDR3 region has 14 residues. V trimming: 5 bases; J trimming: 7 bases; junction bases outside the gene matches: 10. CDR1 and CDR2 from the germline V gene are SEHNR and FQNEAQ (reference sequence). CDR3: CASSPARGWREAFF. CDR3 sequence (DNA): TGTGCCAGCAGCCCGGCCAGGGGGTGGCGTGAAGCTTTCTTT.

This clone came up a few times. Distinct nucleotide sequences in the sample also encode this CDR3. The rearrangement uses TRBV27 and TRBJ2-3; maybe TRBD1 (6 bases). Trimming cost V 4 bases and J 0 bases, with 8 bases left between them. The CDR3 totals 14 residues. CDR1 and CDR2 (germline): MNHEY, SMNVEV (reference sequence). The CDR3: CASSSGASTDTQYF. In DNA, the CDR3 is TGTGCCAGCAGTTCAGGGGCTAGCACAGATACGCAGTATTTT.

This clone was counted a few times. The V call is TRBV11-3, the J call TRBJ2-3; 7 bases agree with TRBD2. The V segment lost 0 bases and the J segment 6 bases; nucleotides outside the gene matches: 6. CDR1 and CDR2 from the germline V gene are SGHNT and YENEEA. The CDR3 is 15 amino acids. The CDR3 reads CASSLESSGRDTQYF. The CDR3 nucleotides read TGTGCCAGCAGCTTAGAGTCTAGCGGACGGGATACGCAGTATTTT.

The chain is built from TRBV5-6 and TRBJ1-3; D is ambiguous. V was clipped by 2 bases and J by 2 bases, with 8 bases between them. In germline, CDR1 is SGHDT, CDR2 YYEEEE. CDR3 length: 14 amino acids. The CDR3 spells CASSFRRTGNTIYF. In nucleotides, the CDR3 is TGTGCCAGCAGCTTCAGGAGGACTGGAAACACCATATATTTT. Combining the CDR3 with reference TRBV5-6 and TRBJ1-3 gives the whole variable domain DAGVTQSPTHLIKTRGQQVTLRCSPKSGHDTVSWYQQALGQGPQFIFQYYEEEERQRGNFPDRFSGHQFPNYSSELNVNALLLGDSALYLCASSFRRTGNTIYFGEGSWLTVV.

The chain has TRBV7-9 and TRBJ1-1; a possible D gene is TRBD1 (6 bases). The germline gives CDR1 SEHNR, CDR2 FQNEAQ (reference sequence). The ends were cut back, 5 bases at V and 1 base at J, with 11 bases in the middle. The length of the CDR3 is 14 residues. Here the CDR3 reads CASSPSTGNTEAFF. In DNA form, the CDR3 reads TGTGCCAGCAGCCCCTCGACAGGGAACACTGAAGCTTTCTTT.

This rearrangement joins TRBV27 to TRBJ2-7, with 7 bases matching TRBD1. The CDR3 loop spans 14 amino acids. CDR1 MNHEY and CDR2 SMNVEV come from the germline V gene (reference sequence). V was pared by 5 bases and J by 3 bases, with 7 bases of the junction left unmatched. The CDR3 DNA reads as TGTGCCAGCAGTGCCTTGGACAGGAGCTACGAGCAGTACTTC. It codes for CASSALDRSYEQYF.

The chain uses TRBV6-5 and TRBJ2-1, with D tentatively TRBD2 (6 bases). Looked up from germline, CDR1 is MNHEY and CDR2 is SVGAGI. V was trimmed by 7 bases and J by 6 bases, leaving 13 bases between them. There are 13 residues in the CDR3. The chain's CDR3 is CASTNGGGNEQFF. The CDR3 DNA is TGTGCCAGCACCAACGGGGGAGGCAATGAGCAGTTCTTC.

J is TRBJ1-2 and V is TRBV7-2; D is uncertain. The V end lost 1 base, the J end lost 0 bases, and 9 bases lay between the germline ends. CDR1 and CDR2 (germline): SGHTA, FQGNSA. CDR3 length: 15 amino acids. CDR3 protein: CASSLGLGANYGYTF. The CDR3 DNA reads as TGTGCCAGCAGCTTAGGTTTAGGAGCTAACTATGGCTACACCTTC.

The chain joins TRBV11-2 to TRBJ2-5; 9 bases align to TRBD1. This CDR3 spans 15 amino acids. Unmatched junction bases numbered 7, after V lost 4 bases and J lost 4 bases. Looked up from germline, CDR1 is SGHAT and CDR2 is FQNNGV. The CDR3 DNA sequence: TGTGCCAGCAGCTCCGGTAGGACAGGGGTAGAGACCCAGTACTTC. It translates to CASSSGRTGVETQYF.

The chain is built from TRBV6-2 or TRBV6-3 and TRBJ2-5; TRBD1 agrees at 10 bases. The germline V gene has CDR1 MNHEY and CDR2 SVGEGT. The CDR3 has 14 amino acids. V lost 5 bases, J lost 5 bases, and 5 bases stayed unmatched. CDR3 nucleotide sequence: TGTGCCAGCAGTATTGACAGGGGGCACGAGACCCAGTACTTC. This sequence encodes CASSIDRGHETQYF.

V is TRBV29-1 and J is TRBJ2-7; D is possibly TRBD1 or TRBD2 (5 bases each). Deletions cut 7 bases from V and 1 base from J, with 11 bases between. This CDR3 contains 12 residues. CDR1 and CDR2 (germline): SQVTM, ANQGSEA. CDR3 region: CSAEGPSYEQYF. The CDR3 nucleotides read TGCAGCGCTGAGGGGCCATCCTACGAGCAGTACTTC.

This chain links TRBV5-1 with TRBJ1-2; D is perhaps TRBD1 (6 bases). This CDR3 region has 14 residues. In germline, CDR1 is SGHRS, CDR2 YFSETQ. The V end lost 0 bases, the J end lost 4 bases, and 10 bases lay between the germline ends. CDR3 amino acids: CASSLERTAYGYTF. CDR3 nucleotide sequence: TGCGCCAGCAGCTTGGAAAGGACAGCCTATGGCTACACCTTC.

V and J are TRBV5-4 and TRBJ1-2; maybe TRBD1 (6 bases). This CDR3 is built from 16 residues. The germline V and J ends were trimmed by 4 bases and 4 bases, with 20 bases remaining between them. Germline V gene sequence: CDR1 SGHNT, CDR2 YYREEE (reference sequence). In nucleotides, the CDR3 is TGTGCCAGCAGCCATGGGACACGCAACTCGGGCTATGGCTACACCTTC. Its translation is CASSHGTRNSGYGYTF.

The V call is TRBV7-8, the J call TRBJ2-3; weak D call: TRBD2 (7 bases). The CDR3 loop spans 17 amino acids. V was clipped by 1 base and J by 2 bases, with 16 bases between them. Per the germline V gene, CDR1 is SGHVS and CDR2 is FQNEAQ. CDR3 amino acids: CASSLGVGGGLTDTQYF. The CDR3 nucleotides are TGTGCCAGCAGCTTAGGGGTAGGCGGGGGCCTCACAGATACGCAGTATTTT.

The rearrangement links TRBV5-4 to TRBJ2-3, with 9 bases matching TRBD2. The CDR3 length is 15 residues. Trimming took 4 bases from V and 13 from J; bases not matched to a gene: 16. CDR1 and CDR2 (germline): SGHNT, YYREEE (reference sequence). CDR3 in amino acids: CASSGRGGGGAREYF. The CDR3 DNA is TGTGCCAGCAGCGGGCGGGGGGGCGGGGGGGCACGGGAGTATTTT.

The CDR3 reads CASKLQGARGYTF. DNA of the CDR3: TGTGCCAGCAAATTACAGGGGGCGAGGGGCTACACCTTC. The V call is TRBV6-5, the J call TRBJ1-2; 9 bases agree with TRBD1. With V trimmed by 7 bases and J by 8 bases, 8 bases remained unmatched. Looked up from germline, CDR1 is MNHEY and CDR2 is SVGAGI. This CDR3 is 13 amino acids long.

This sequence joins TRBV6-5 and TRBJ2-1; no clear D. Trimming stripped 8 bases from V and 0 bases from J, with 11 bases between. Germline V gene lookup returns CDR1 MNHEY and CDR2 SVGAGI. The CDR3 is 14 amino acids. This CDR3 is CASRVVGSYNEQFF. Here the CDR3 DNA reads TGTGCCAGCCGGGTTGTAGGCTCCTACAATGAGCAGTTCTTC.

The gene calls are TRBV2 and TRBJ2-5, with a tentative D call TRBD1 (5 bases). Trimming shortened V by 5 bases and J by 4 bases, and 5 bases separated the two germline ends. CDR1 is SNHLY, CDR2 FYNNEI, per germline. The CDR3 has 11 residues. CDR3 amino acids: CASSQGETQYF. Written as DNA, the CDR3 is TGTGCCAGCAGTCAGGGAGAGACCCAGTACTTC.